These 31 T cell receptor beta chains originate from one sample sequenced in a study of shared clonotypes between healthy human individuals. Sequencing used immunoSEQ multiplex PCR; TCRdb keeps in-frame clones, though not all of them. The table lists 150,000 to 200,000 clones, 90% to 95% of them singletons, with 0.067% in the top ten. Sequencing was performed on naive CD4+ T cells sorted from blood. Subset noted: CD45RA+ positively selected. The receptors come from a woman between 25 and 40 years old in good health.

This sequence joins TRBV6-5 and TRBJ2-7; 7 bases align to TRBD1. The germline CDR1 and CDR2 sequences are MNHEY and SVGAGI. This CDR3 has 15 amino acids. The trim removed 2 bases at V and 7 bases at J, leaving 11 bases unmatched. The CDR3 DNA reads as TGTGCCAGCAGTTACAAAGGGACAGTTCTAGGAGAGCAGTACTTC. This encodes CASSYKGTVLGEQYF.

This sequence joins TRBV5-1 and TRBJ2-6, with D perhaps TRBD2 (6 bases). Between the trimmed V and J ends, which lost 0 bases and 4 bases, there was a span of 11 bases. The V gene's germline CDR1 is SGHRS and CDR2 YFSETQ. This CDR3 is 16 amino acids long. The CDR3 region is CASSLVEGSGANVLTF. CDR3 sequence (DNA): TGCGCCAGCAGCTTGGTGGAGGGGTCCGGGGCCAACGTCCTGACTTTC.

This clone appeared once. J is TRBJ1-4 and V is TRBV28; 11 bases match TRBD1. Germline V gives CDR1 MDHEN, CDR2 SYDVKM. The junction had 7 bases not matched to a gene; V was cut back by 6 bases and J by 7 bases. The CDR3 is made up of 15 amino acids. DNA of the CDR3: TGTGCCAGCAGCCGCGGACAGGGGGCTTTTGAAAAACTGTTTTTT. Protein: CASSRGQGAFEKLFF.

J is TRBJ2-4 and V is TRBV5-4; 9 nucleotides align to TRBD1. This CDR3 contains 16 residues. Germline loops: CDR1 SGHNT, CDR2 YYREEE (reference sequence). After removal of 2 bases from V and 4 bases from J, the junction contained 7 bases not matched to a gene. CDR3: CASSFPPGQGKNIQYF. CDR3 in DNA: TGTGCCAGCAGCTTCCCTCCGGGACAGGGAAAAAACATTCAGTACTTC.

Only a few counts were recorded for this clone. V and J are TRBV7-9 and TRBJ1-5, with D unresolved. Germline CDR1 reads SEHNR; CDR2 reads FQNEAQ (reference sequence). Trimming cost V 3 bases and J 4 bases, with 4 bases left between them. The length of the CDR3 is 12 residues. The CDR3 protein is CASSFGNQPQHF. In DNA form, the CDR3 reads TGTGCCAGCAGCTTCGGAAATCAGCCCCAGCATTTT.

This rearrangement joins TRBV18 to TRBJ2-2, with D maybe TRBD2 (6 bases). The CDR3 covers 15 residues. From germline, CDR1 is KGHSH and CDR2 LQKENI. The germline V and J ends were trimmed by 2 bases and 6 bases, with 13 bases remaining between them. The CDR3 coding sequence is TGTGCCAGCTCACCAATAGCGGCCCTGTCCGGGGAGCTGTTTTTT. Amino acids: CASSPIAALSGELFF.

This chain connects TRBV27 to TRBJ2-5, with D possibly TRBD2 on 6 matching bases. The J call may be incorrect, as the DNA end agrees better with TRBJ2-7. The CDR3 is 13 residues long. In germline, CDR1 is MNHEY, CDR2 SMNVEV (reference sequence). The CDR3 DNA is TGTGCCAGCAGTCAGGCTAGCGAGTACGAGCAGTACTTC. This translates into CASSQASEYEQYF.

Notes on this clone: Other DNA sequences from this sample encode an identical CDR3 as well. This chain joins TRBV2 and TRBJ2-7; tentative D call: TRBD2 (5 bases). V lost 4 bases and J lost 2, with 6 bases in between. The CDR3 is 12 residues long. The germline V gene has CDR1 SNHLY and CDR2 FYNNEI. In nucleotides, the CDR3 is TGTGCCAGCAGTGGGGAGACCTACGAGCAGTACTTC. Its protein product is CASSGETYEQYF.

The chain links TRBV6-5 to TRBJ1-1, with unresolved D. This CDR3 is built from 16 residues. The germline gives CDR1 MNHEY, CDR2 SVGAGI. Trimming cost V 0 bases and J 1 base, with 12 bases left between them. The CDR3 DNA is TGTGCCAGCAGTTACTCGAGTGTCAGACGGAACACTGAAGCTTTCTTT. Amino acids: CASSYSSVRRNTEAFF.

The chain recombines TRBV2 with TRBJ1-2; D is undetermined. This CDR3 comprises 13 residues. The germline V gene encodes CDR1 SNHLY and CDR2 FYNNEI. The V end lost 8 bases, the J end lost 4 bases, and 14 bases lay between the germline ends. CDR3 sequence reads: CASVQDSLYGYTF. CDR3 DNA sequence: TGTGCCAGCGTCCAAGATTCCCTCTATGGCTACACCTTC.

The rearrangement links TRBV13 to TRBJ2-3; 8 bases agree with TRBD2. Losses at the gene ends were 1 base for V and 15 bases for J; bases not matched to a gene: 6. Germline CDR1 is PRHDT and CDR2 is FYEKMQ (reference sequence). This CDR3 has 12 amino acids. In DNA, the CDR3 is TGTGCCAGCAGCTTAGAGGGACTAGTGTCTTATTTT. This translates into CASSLEGLVSYF.

This clone appeared a single time. This chain connects TRBV6-1 to TRBJ1-5; D is undetermined. The CDR3 is 16 amino acids. CDR1 and CDR2 from the germline V gene are MNHNS and SASEGT. Between the trimmed V and J ends, which lost 4 bases and 6 bases, there was a span of 19 bases. As DNA, the CDR3 is TGTGCCAGCAGTGTCCTCGAGGGCCCCGTACCTCAGCCCCAGCATTTT. It translates to CASSVLEGPVPQPQHF.

Of note for this clone: Other DNA sequences in this sample translate to the same CDR3. The chain has TRBV30 and TRBJ2-3; D gene ambiguous. The CDR3 extends over 11 amino acids. Germline V gene sequence: CDR1 GTSNPN, CDR2 SVGIG (reference sequence). V was shortened by 0 bases and J by 6 bases, with 4 bases between the two germline ends. The CDR3 nucleotides read TGTGCCTGGAGTGTAAGTGATACGCAGTATTTT. Translated: CAWSVSDTQYF. The full variable domain, rest sourced from reference TRBV30 and TRBJ2-3, is SQTIHQWPATLVQPVGSPLSLECTVEGTSNPNLYWYRQAAGRGLQLLFYSVGIGQISSEVPQNLSASRPQDRQFILSSKKLLLSDSGFYLCAWSVSDTQYFGPGTRLTVL.

The rearrangement links TRBV19 to TRBJ2-2; the match to TRBD1 covers 12 bases. The length of the CDR3 is 17 residues. J gave up 4 bases and V 5 bases, and 8 bases lay outside the gene matches. CDR1 and CDR2 (germline): LNHDA, SQIVND (reference sequence). The CDR3 coding sequence is TGTGCCAGTAGTCCCACTCGGGACAGGGGGCGCACCGGGGAGCTGTTTTTT. This codes for CASSPTRDRGRTGELFF. The variable domain in full, with the rest retrieved from reference TRBV19 and TRBJ2-2, is DGGITQSPKYLFRKEGQNVTLSCEQNLNHDAMYWYRQDPGQGLRLIYYSQIVNDFQKGDIAEGYSVSREKKESFPLTVTSAQKNPTAFYLCASSPTRDRGRTGELFFGEGSRLTVL.

The DNA for the CDR3 is TGTGCCAGCAGAGGGGACAGGGGAGGCAATCAGCCCCAGCATTTT. This gives the protein CASRGDRGGNQPQHF. This rearrangement joins TRBV28 to TRBJ1-5, with 10 bases identical to TRBD1. Germline-derived CDR1 and CDR2 are MDHEN and SYDVKM. V shed 6 bases, J shed 2 bases, and the junction held 4 bases outside the gene matches. This CDR3 comprises 15 residues.

The V call is TRBV7-2, the J call TRBJ1-2; D is uncertain. The germline CDR1 and CDR2 sequences are SGHTA and FQGNSA. The CDR3 loop spans 12 amino acids. The V end lost 2 bases, the J end lost 6 bases, and 7 bases lay between the germline ends. Written as DNA, the CDR3 is TGTGCCAGCAGCTTAATTGGGAATGGCTACACCTTC. This gives the protein CASSLIGNGYTF. Drawing the rest from reference TRBV7-2 and TRBJ1-2, the complete variable domain is GAGVSQSPSNKVTEKGKDVELRCDPISGHTALYWYRQSLGQGLEFLIYFQGNSAPDKSGLPSDRFSAERTGGSVSTLTIQRTQQEDSAVYLCASSLIGNGYTFGSGTRLTVV.

The chain combines TRBV30 with TRBJ1-2, with 7 bases matching TRBD1. The CDR3 consists of 13 residues. J was trimmed by 3 bases and V by 5 bases; bases with no gene match: 6. The germline V gene has CDR1 GTSNPN and CDR2 SVGIG (reference sequence). Here the CDR3 reads CAWGRDRDYGYTF. The CDR3 nucleotides are TGTGCCTGGGGCCGGGACAGAGACTATGGCTACACCTTC.

V gene TRBV18 combines with J gene TRBJ2-7; 8 nucleotides agree with TRBD1. With V trimmed by 5 bases and J by 0 bases, 9 bases remained unmatched. Germline CDR1 and CDR2: KGHSH and LQKENI. The CDR3 extends over 16 amino acids. The CDR3 loop is CASSSPPGQVSYEQYF. In DNA, the CDR3 is TGTGCCAGCTCATCCCCGCCGGGACAGGTCTCCTACGAGCAGTACTTC. Filled out from reference TRBV18 and TRBJ2-7, the complete variable domain reads NAGVMQNPRHLVRRRGQEARLRCSPMKGHSHVYWYRQLPEEGLKFMVYLQKENIIDESGMPKERFSAEFPKEGPSILRIQQVVRGDSAAYFCASSSPPGQVSYEQYFGPGTRLTVT.

The chain combines TRBV27 with TRBJ2-7; TRBD1 might be the D (6 bases). This CDR3 is 13 amino acids long. With 1 base removed from V and 6 bases from J, the gap between germline ends came to 10 bases. Germline CDR1 is MNHEY and CDR2 is SMNVEV (reference sequence). The CDR3 nucleotides are TGTGCCAGCAGTTTATACCCAGGGGTCGAGCAGTACTTC. Protein product: CASSLYPGVEQYF.

The chain couples TRBV6-6 to TRBJ2-7; 9 bases fit TRBD2. This CDR3 contains 15 residues. J lost 7 bases, V lost 6 bases, and 13 bases had no gene match. CDR1 is MNHNY and CDR2 is SVGAGI in the germline V gene (reference sequence). DNA for the CDR3: TGTGCCAGCAGCCACCTAGCGGGGTCTAGAGGGGAGCAGTACTTC. Protein product: CASSHLAGSRGEQYF.

This rearrangement joins TRBV11-2 to TRBJ2-1, with a tentative D call TRBD2 (6 bases). V was shortened by 1 base and J by 8 bases, with 15 bases between the two germline ends. The CDR3 spans 15 residues. From germline, CDR1 is SGHAT and CDR2 FQNNGV. The CDR3 nucleotides read TGTGCCAGCAGCTTAGGTGTAGGAGGGTGGCATGAGCAGTTCTTC. Residues: CASSLGVGGWHEQFF.

This chain uses TRBV29-1 with TRBJ2-7; 11 positions match TRBD1. V shed 4 bases and J 2 bases; nucleotides not matched to a gene: 1. Looked up from germline, CDR1 is SQVTM and CDR2 is ANQGSEA. The CDR3 runs to 13 residues. The CDR3 DNA sequence: TGCAGCGTTGGGGACAGGGGGACCTACGAGCAGTACTTC. Translated: CSVGDRGTYEQYF.

This chain links TRBV7-2 with TRBJ1-5; unclear D gene. Per the germline V gene, CDR1 is SGHTA and CDR2 is FQGNSA. The CDR3 spans 14 residues. Trimming took off 5 bases at V and 0 bases at J, with 8 bases between the two ends. CDR3 protein: CASSPDISNQPQHF. CDR3 DNA: TGTGCCAGCAGCCCCGACATTAGCAATCAGCCCCAGCATTTT.

This chain connects TRBV19 to TRBJ1-3; no clear D. CDR1 and CDR2 (germline): LNHDA, SQIVND (reference sequence). V gave up 5 bases and J gave up 0 bases, with 14 bases separating them. There are 16 residues in the CDR3. The CDR3 protein is CASSPQYASSGNTIYF. CDR3 sequence (DNA): TGTGCCAGTAGTCCCCAGTACGCCAGCTCTGGAAACACCATATATTTT.

The chain joins TRBV5-1 to TRBJ2-5; weak D call: TRBD2 (6 bases). The J call may not be correct, given that the DNA end is closer to TRBJ2-7. The CDR3 spans 14 residues. Germline V lookup: CDR1 SGHRS, CDR2 YFSETQ. The CDR3: CASSLLAAAYEQYF. Written as DNA, the CDR3 is TGCGCCAGCAGCTTGTTAGCGGCAGCCTACGAGCAGTACTTC.

V usage is TRBV5-6 and J usage is TRBJ2-1; D is possibly TRBD1 (5 bases). Germline loops: CDR1 SGHDT, CDR2 YYEEEE. Trimming left V 2 bases short and J 7 bases short, with 10 bases between. The CDR3 spans 13 residues. The CDR3 spells CASSLRRGNEQFF. CDR3 bases: TGTGCCAGCAGCTTACGAAGGGGAAATGAGCAGTTCTTC.

V is TRBV7-2 and J is TRBJ2-3; 16 nucleotides agree with TRBD2. Germline V lookup: CDR1 SGHTA, CDR2 FQGNSA. Trimming cost V 1 base and J 6 bases; bases outside gene matches: 7. The length of the CDR3 is 18 residues. The CDR3 nucleotides are TGTGCCAGCAGCTTAGAAGGGACTAGCGGGAGGGCCGTGGATACGCAGTATTTT. Translated: CASSLEGTSGRAVDTQYF. Together with reference TRBV7-2 and TRBJ2-3, the CDR3 gives the full variable domain: GAGVSQSPSNKVTEKGKDVELRCDPISGHTALYWYRQSLGQGLEFLIYFQGNSAPDKSGLPSDRFSAERTGGSVSTLTIQRTQQEDSAVYLCASSLEGTSGRAVDTQYFGPGTRLTVL.

The chain carries TRBV27 and TRBJ2-5, with 7 bases fitting TRBD1. The tail of the sequence fits TRBJ2-7 better, so the J call may be wrong. Germline V gives CDR1 MNHEY, CDR2 SMNVEV (reference sequence). The CDR3 totals 15 residues. CDR3 coding DNA: TGTGCCAGCAGTAGTACGGGACAGTCCTCCTACGAGCAGTACTTC. It codes for CASSSTGQSSYEQYF.

This chain connects TRBV5-1 to TRBJ2-7; 11 bases agree with TRBD1. This CDR3 has 13 amino acids. Germline V gene sequence: CDR1 SGHRS, CDR2 YFSETQ. Trimming removed 3 bases from V and 6 bases from J; junction bases left unmatched: 2. The CDR3 region is CASSWTGGSEQYF. DNA of the CDR3: TGCGCCAGCAGCTGGACAGGGGGCAGCGAGCAGTACTTC.

In this sample, this clone turned up once. The rearrangement joins TRBV28 to TRBJ2-7; 10 positions match TRBD2. Germline loops: CDR1 MDHEN, CDR2 SYDVKM. V lost 7 bases, J lost 1 base, and 10 bases stayed unmatched. The CDR3 length is 16 residues. The CDR3 region is CASMASGSSKSYEQYF. The CDR3 DNA reads TGTGCCAGCATGGCTAGCGGGAGTTCGAAGTCCTACGAGCAGTACTTC.

V and J are TRBV28 and TRBJ2-7, with D possibly being TRBD1 (6 bases). V lost 5 bases and J lost 3, with 14 bases in between. This CDR3 has 14 amino acids. CDR1 is MDHEN and CDR2 is SYDVKM in the germline V gene. Written as DNA, the CDR3 is TGTGCCAGCAGTCTCGACAGGAGAGTCTACGAGCAGTACTTC. Amino acid sequence: CASSLDRRVYEQYF.